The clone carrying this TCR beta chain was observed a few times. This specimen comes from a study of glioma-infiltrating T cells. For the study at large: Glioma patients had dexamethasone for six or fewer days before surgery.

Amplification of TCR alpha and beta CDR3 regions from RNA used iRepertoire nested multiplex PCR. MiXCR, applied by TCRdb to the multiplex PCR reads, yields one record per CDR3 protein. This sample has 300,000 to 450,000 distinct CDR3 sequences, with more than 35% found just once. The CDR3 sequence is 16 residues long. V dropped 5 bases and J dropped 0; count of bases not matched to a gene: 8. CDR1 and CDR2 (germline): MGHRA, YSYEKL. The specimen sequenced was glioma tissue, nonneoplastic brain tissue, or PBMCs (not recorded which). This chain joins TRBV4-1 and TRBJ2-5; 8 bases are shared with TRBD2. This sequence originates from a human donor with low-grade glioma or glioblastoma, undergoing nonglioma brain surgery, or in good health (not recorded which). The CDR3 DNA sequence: TGCGCCAGCAGCGAGACGGGACTAGTCGACCAAGAGACCCAGTACTTC. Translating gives CASSETGLVDQETQYF.